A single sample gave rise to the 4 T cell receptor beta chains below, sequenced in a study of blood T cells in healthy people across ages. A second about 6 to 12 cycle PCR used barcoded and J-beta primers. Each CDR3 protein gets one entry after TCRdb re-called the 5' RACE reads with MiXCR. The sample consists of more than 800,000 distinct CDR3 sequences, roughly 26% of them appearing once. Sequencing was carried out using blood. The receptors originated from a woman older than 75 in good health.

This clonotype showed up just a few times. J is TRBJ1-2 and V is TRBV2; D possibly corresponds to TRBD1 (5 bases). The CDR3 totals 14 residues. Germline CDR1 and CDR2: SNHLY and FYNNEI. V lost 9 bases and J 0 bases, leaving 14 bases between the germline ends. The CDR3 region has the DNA TGTGCCAGATCCCGGGACCTTCCTAACTATGGCTACACCTTC. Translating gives CARSRDLPNYGYTF.

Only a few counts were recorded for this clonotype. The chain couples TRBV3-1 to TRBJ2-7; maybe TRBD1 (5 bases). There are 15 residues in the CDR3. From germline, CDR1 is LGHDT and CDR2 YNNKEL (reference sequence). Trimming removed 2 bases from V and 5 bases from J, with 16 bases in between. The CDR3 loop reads CASSQNRGVRDEQYF. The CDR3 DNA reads TGTGCCAGCAGCCAAAATCGAGGCGTCAGGGACGAGCAGTACTTC.

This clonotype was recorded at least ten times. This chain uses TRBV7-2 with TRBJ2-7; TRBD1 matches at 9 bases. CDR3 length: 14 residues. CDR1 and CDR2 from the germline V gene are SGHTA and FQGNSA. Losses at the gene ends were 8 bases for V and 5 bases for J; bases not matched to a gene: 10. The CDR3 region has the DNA TGTGCCAGCGCCCTTCTACAGGGGGCAAACGAGCAGTACTTC. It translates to CASALLQGANEQYF. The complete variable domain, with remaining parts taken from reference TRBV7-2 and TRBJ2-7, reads GAGVSQSPSNKVTEKGKDVELRCDPISGHTALYWYRQSLGQGLEFLIYFQGNSAPDKSGLPSDRFSAERTGGSVSTLTIQRTQQEDSAVYLCASALLQGANEQYFGPGTRLTVT.

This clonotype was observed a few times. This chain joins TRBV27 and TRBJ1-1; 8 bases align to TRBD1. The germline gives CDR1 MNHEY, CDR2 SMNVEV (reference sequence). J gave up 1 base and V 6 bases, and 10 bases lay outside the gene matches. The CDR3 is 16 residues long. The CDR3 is CASSLDRALKNTEAFF. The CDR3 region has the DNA TGTGCCAGCAGCCTGGACAGGGCCTTAAAGAACACTGAAGCTTTCTTT.